The next 32 T cell receptor beta chains were all read from a single sample in a study of shared clonotypes between healthy human individuals. Produced via immunoSEQ multiplex PCR; TCRdb's table is partial and in-frame only. The profile shows a few hundred thousand clones, approximately 79% of them singletons. The sample consisted of memory CD4+ T cells sorted from blood. The subset is: CD45RA-negative fraction. The source is a man aged 25 to 40 in good health.

The V gene is TRBV6-1, the J gene TRBJ1-1, with 8 positions matching TRBD1. Per the germline V gene, CDR1 is MNHNS and CDR2 is SASEGT. There are 13 residues in the CDR3. With 6 bases clipped from V and 5 bases from J, the junction kept 5 bases outside the gene matches. In DNA form, the CDR3 reads TGTGCCAGCAGAAAACAGGGGGAGACTGAAGCTTTCTTT. Translated, it gives CASRKQGETEAFF.

The J gene is TRBJ2-5, the V gene TRBV29-1, with D possibly being TRBD1 or TRBD2 (5 bases each). With 6 bases removed from V and 4 bases from J, the gap between germline ends came to 15 bases. There are 13 residues in the CDR3. Germline-derived CDR1 and CDR2 are SQVTM and ANQGSEA. In DNA, the CDR3 is TGCAGCGTCGCGACCGGGACGGGAGAGACCCAGTACTTC. Translating it yields CSVATGTGETQYF.

CDR3 in DNA: TGTGCCAGCAGCTTAGGTCCAGGGGTGAATGAAAAACTGTTTTTT. This sequence encodes CASSLGPGVNEKLFF. This chain uses TRBV7-2 with TRBJ1-4, with a tentative D call TRBD1 (6 bases). Trimming removed 1 base from V and 5 bases from J, with 11 bases in between. Germline assignment: CDR1 SGHTA and CDR2 FQGNSA. CDR3 length: 15 amino acids.

The V and J genes are TRBV25-1 and TRBJ2-3; D gene uncertain. The germline V gene has CDR1 MGHDK and CDR2 SYGVNS. V was shortened by 4 bases and J by 6 bases, with 17 bases between the two germline ends. This CDR3 comprises 15 residues. The CDR3 is CASSADGVSRDTQYF. CDR3 DNA: TGTGCCAGCAGTGCGGATGGGGTCTCCAGGGATACGCAGTATTTT. Full variable domain (missing parts from reference TRBV25-1 and TRBJ2-3): EADIYQTPRYLVIGTGKKITLECSQTMGHDKMYWYQQDPGMELHLIHYSYGVNSTEKGDLSSESTVSRIRTEHFPLTLESARPSHTSQYLCASSADGVSRDTQYFGPGTRLTVL.

To note about this clone: Different DNA sequences within this sample yield the same CDR3. The chain employs TRBV2 and TRBJ1-5; TRBD1 matches at 10 bases. The V segment lost 6 bases and the J segment 5 bases; nucleotides outside the gene matches: 4. CDR3 size: 14 residues. Germline V gene lookup returns CDR1 SNHLY and CDR2 FYNNEI. The CDR3 DNA reads TGTGCCAGCAGCGGGACAGGGGAGGATCAGCCCCAGCATTTT. This encodes CASSGTGEDQPQHF. The full variable domain, completed using reference TRBV2 and TRBJ1-5, is EPEVTQTPSHQVTQMGQEVILRCVPISNHLYFYWYRQILGQKVEFLVSFYNNEISEKSEIFDDQFSVERPDGSNFTLKIRSTKLEDSAMYFCASSGTGEDQPQHFGDGTRLSIL.

This clone showed up just once. The CDR3 loop is CASSYNRIGGDTQYF. Here the CDR3 DNA reads TGTGCCAGCAGTTATAATCGCATCGGAGGAGATACGCAGTATTTT. V and J are TRBV6-6 and TRBJ2-3; D is possibly TRBD2 (5 bases). CDR1 and CDR2 (germline): MNHNY, SVGAGI (reference sequence). Trimming shortened V by 3 bases and J by 5 bases, and 15 bases separated the two germline ends. This CDR3 spans 15 amino acids.

This clone was recorded once. The genes are TRBV5-4 and TRBJ2-7; 8 bases are a match to TRBD2. The V gene's germline CDR1 is SGHNT and CDR2 YYREEE (reference sequence). The junction had 5 bases not matched to a gene; V was cut back by 0 bases and J by 9 bases. This CDR3 is 13 amino acids long. The CDR3: CASSLAGGEGQYF. The CDR3 region has the DNA TGTGCCAGCAGCTTGGCGGGGGGGGAAGGGCAGTACTTC.

This clone showed up just a few times. The chain joins TRBV10-3 to TRBJ2-7; D is tentatively TRBD1 or TRBD2 (5 bases each). Between the trimmed V and J ends, which lost 3 bases and 2 bases, there was a span of 17 bases. The CDR3 sequence is 16 residues long. Germline lookup yields CDR1 ENHRY and CDR2 SYGVKD. The CDR3 loop reads CAISDPGRDGTYEQYF. CDR3 coding DNA: TGTGCCATCAGTGACCCCGGCCGGGACGGCACCTACGAGCAGTACTTC.

The chain links TRBV5-4 to TRBJ1-5; perhaps TRBD1 as D (6 bases). The germline V and J ends were trimmed by 9 bases and 3 bases, with 16 bases remaining between them. Germline V gene lookup returns CDR1 SGHNT and CDR2 YYREEE (reference sequence). The CDR3 runs 14 residues. Written as DNA, the CDR3 is TGTGCCACTGGCAACGCAGGGGTCAATCAGCCCCAGCATTTT. Protein product: CATGNAGVNQPQHF.

The chain employs TRBV28 and TRBJ2-1; D possibly corresponds to TRBD2 (6 bases). CDR1 and CDR2 (germline): MDHEN, SYDVKM. CDR3 length: 15 amino acids. Trimming removed 5 bases at V and 4 bases at J, with 15 bases between. CDR3 in DNA: TGTGCCAGCAGTCAGAGCGGGCCGCCGTACAATGAGCAGTTCTTC. This translates into CASSQSGPPYNEQFF. Full variable domain (remainder filled in from reference TRBV28 and TRBJ2-1): DVKVTQSSRYLVKRTGEKVFLECVQDMDHENMFWYRQDPGLGLRLIYFSYDVKMKEKGDIPEGYSVSREKKERFSLILESASTNQTSMYLCASSQSGPPYNEQFFGPGTRLTVL.

About this clone itself: A far larger clone differs by one base, so this is likely a read error. The sample has other DNA sequences that encode this CDR3 too. The V gene is TRBV4-1, the J gene TRBJ2-3; TRBD1 is a possible D gene (8 bases). Trimming removed 1 base at V and 4 bases at J, with 24 bases between. This CDR3 is 19 amino acids long. CDR1 and CDR2 (germline): MGHRA, YSYEKL. The chain's CDR3 is CASSQALRGHRGGPDTQYF. Here the CDR3 DNA reads TGCGCCAGCAGCCAAGCTCTAAGGGGGCACAGGGGGGGCCCAGATACGCAGTATTTT.

V is TRBV27 and J is TRBJ2-5; TRBD2 matches at 12 bases. Germline values: CDR1 MNHEY, CDR2 SMNVEV (reference sequence). The trim removed 6 bases at V and 5 bases at J, leaving 13 bases unmatched. The CDR3 sequence is 17 residues long. CDR3 region: CASSHTSGRSGWETQYF. The CDR3 bases are TGTGCCAGCAGCCACACTAGCGGGAGGAGCGGGTGGGAGACCCAGTACTTC.

The chain links TRBV9 to TRBJ2-7; TRBD2 matches 16 bases. The CDR3 is 17 amino acids. Germline CDR1 and CDR2: SGDLS and YYNGEE. Trimming took 4 bases from V and 2 from J; bases not matched to a gene: 6. The CDR3 region is CASSRGLAGGIAYEQYF. In nucleotides, the CDR3 is TGTGCCAGCAGCAGGGGACTAGCGGGAGGGATCGCCTACGAGCAGTACTTC.

The chain couples TRBV10-3 to TRBJ2-7; D may be TRBD1 or TRBD2 (5 bases each). V lost 6 bases and J 2 bases, leaving 23 bases between the germline ends. CDR3 size: 17 residues. Germline values: CDR1 ENHRY, CDR2 SYGVKD. The CDR3, as DNA: TGTGCCATCAGGGGAGCCCTTCAGGGTGGACCTACCTACGAGCAGTACTTC. The encoded protein is CAIRGALQGGPTYEQYF.

This clone appeared a single time. The V and J genes are TRBV19 and TRBJ1-3; D perhaps matches TRBD1 (6 bases). Per germline, CDR1 LNHDA and CDR2 SQIVND (reference sequence). The V end was cut by 5 bases, the J end by 0 bases, with 8 bases between. The CDR3 extends over 14 amino acids. The CDR3 DNA reads as TGTGCCAGTAGTTGGGACACCTCTGGAAACACCATATATTTT. Its protein product is CASSWDTSGNTIYF.

This sequence joins TRBV5-5 and TRBJ1-2; TRBD1 matches at 7 bases. V lost 0 bases, J lost 3 bases, and 5 bases stayed unmatched. In germline, CDR1 is SGHKS, CDR2 YYEKEE (reference sequence). CDR3 length: 15 amino acids. CDR3 amino acids: CASSLGQGAHYGYTF. Here the CDR3 DNA reads TGTGCCAGCAGCTTGGGACAGGGCGCACACTATGGCTACACCTTC. The whole variable domain, remainder taken from reference TRBV5-5 and TRBJ1-2, is DAGVTQSPTHLIKTRGQQVTLRCSPISGHKSVSWYQQVLGQGPQFIFQYYEKEERGRGNFPDRFSARQFPNYSSELNVNALLLGDSALYLCASSLGQGAHYGYTFGSGTRLTVV.

The chain joins TRBV18 to TRBJ1-3, with D hard to call. Germline lookup yields CDR1 KGHSH and CDR2 LQKENI. The V end was cut by 3 bases, the J end by 0 bases, with 15 bases between. The CDR3 extends over 17 amino acids. The CDR3 DNA follows: TGTGCCAGCTCACCGTCGTACCAAGGCGCCTCTGGAAACACCATATATTTT. It codes for CASSPSYQGASGNTIYF.

The V and J genes are TRBV7-9 and TRBJ1-2; possible D gene TRBD1, 5 bases. V lost 5 bases, J lost 4 bases, and 11 bases lay in between. Looked up from germline, CDR1 is SEHNR and CDR2 is FQNEAQ (reference sequence). The CDR3 runs 13 residues. The CDR3 here is CASSPGLGYGYTF. CDR3 sequence (DNA): TGTGCCAGCAGCCCGGGGCTAGGCTATGGCTACACCTTC.

V is TRBV14 and J is TRBJ1-1; D ambiguous. V lost 0 bases and J 0 bases, leaving 5 bases between the germline ends. Per the germline V gene, CDR1 is SGHDN and CDR2 is FVKESK. The CDR3 has 14 residues. CDR3 protein: CASSQDMVNTEAFF. The CDR3 nucleotides are TGTGCCAGCAGCCAAGATATGGTGAACACTGAAGCTTTCTTT.

Only one count was recorded for this clone. V and J are TRBV28 and TRBJ1-1; D is ambiguous. Germline values: CDR1 MDHEN, CDR2 SYDVKM. The CDR3 has 13 amino acids. The germline V and J ends were trimmed by 10 bases and 1 base, with 13 bases remaining between them. The CDR3 nucleotides read TGTGCCACCCTAGCACGGGAGAACACTGAAGCTTTCTTT. Translated: CATLARENTEAFF.

The V gene is TRBV18, the J gene TRBJ2-2; 7 nucleotides match TRBD1. Looked up from germline, CDR1 is KGHSH and CDR2 is LQKENI. CDR3 size: 14 residues. The V and J ends lost 3 bases and 4 bases, in that order; junction bases with no gene match: 2. CDR3 DNA sequence: TGTGCCAGCTCACCGGGGACAGCCACCGGGGAGCTGTTTTTT. Its protein product is CASSPGTATGELFF.

This chain links TRBV11-2 with TRBJ1-2, with TRBD1 as a possible D gene (5 bases). With 5 bases removed from V and 4 bases from J, the gap between germline ends came to 14 bases. The CDR3 contains 14 residues. CDR1 and CDR2 (germline): SGHAT, FQNNGV. The CDR3 here is CASSPGPGIYGYTF. The CDR3 bases are TGTGCCAGCAGCCCAGGACCAGGGATCTATGGCTACACCTTC.

This rearrangement joins TRBV5-1 to TRBJ2-5; D perhaps matches TRBD2 (6 bases). Trimming took off 1 base at V and 2 bases at J, with 9 bases between the two ends. Per the germline V gene, CDR1 is SGHRS and CDR2 is YFSETQ. There are 14 residues in the CDR3. In nucleotides, the CDR3 is TGCGCCAGCAGCTTGTCGGGAGCACAAGAGACCCAGTACTTC. It yields the protein CASSLSGAQETQYF.

The chain recombines TRBV7-6 with TRBJ2-7, with 9 nucleotides matching TRBD1. The CDR3 is made up of 14 amino acids. Germline CDR1 SGHVS, CDR2 FNYEAQ. Unmatched junction bases numbered 8, after V lost 5 bases and J lost 6 bases. The chain's CDR3 is CASSQPGTGREQYF. The DNA for the CDR3 is TGTGCCAGCAGCCAACCTGGGACAGGGCGCGAGCAGTACTTC.

J is TRBJ2-7 and V is TRBV29-1; 10 bases map to TRBD1. CDR3 length: 15 amino acids. CDR1 SQVTM and CDR2 ANQGSEA come from the germline V gene. Unmatched junction bases numbered 6, after V lost 1 base and J lost 3 bases. For the CDR3, the DNA is TGCAGCGTTGAAGCAGGGACAGGGGTTCGCTACGAGCAGTACTTC. It is translated as CSVEAGTGVRYEQYF.

This clone was seen more than once but under ten times. This chain joins TRBV5-1 and TRBJ1-4; 7 bases agree with TRBD1. The ends lost 3 bases at V and 4 bases at J; junction bases unmatched: 12. The CDR3 totals 17 residues. Germline V gene sequence: CDR1 SGHRS, CDR2 YFSETQ. The DNA of the CDR3 is TGCGCCAGCAGCTCTACTGGGACAGAGCCCTTTAATGAAAAACTGTTTTTT. This translates into CASSSTGTEPFNEKLFF. The whole variable domain, filled in from reference TRBV5-1 and TRBJ1-4, reads KAGVTQTPRYLIKTRGQQVTLSCSPISGHRSVSWYQQTPGQGLQFLFEYFSETQRNKGNFPGRFSGRQFSNSRSEMNVSTLELGDSALYLCASSSTGTEPFNEKLFFGSGTQLSVL.

V and J are TRBV27 and TRBJ2-7, with TRBD1 matching 7 bases. Germline-derived CDR1 and CDR2 are MNHEY and SMNVEV (reference sequence). The CDR3 has 12 residues. Trimming cost V 2 bases and J 6 bases; bases outside gene matches: 1. CDR3 residues: CASSLPGGEQYF. CDR3 DNA sequence: TGTGCCAGCAGTTTACCAGGGGGCGAGCAGTACTTC.

V and J are TRBV28 and TRBJ1-1; D ambiguous. Germline CDR1 and CDR2: MDHEN and SYDVKM. The CDR3 has 12 amino acids. V was cut by 1 base and J by 7 bases, with 7 bases left in between. The CDR3 region has the DNA TGTGCCAGCAGTTTATCGAAGAGTGAAGCTTTCTTT. It translates to CASSLSKSEAFF.

The chain joins TRBV21-1 to TRBJ2-4; the table assigns TRBD2, which was not confirmed against the DNA. TRBV21-1 has pseudogene status. The CDR3 is made up of 24 amino acids. For the CDR3, the DNA is TGTGCCAGCAGCAAAAGGGGAGGACGGGGACTAGCGGGGAGTGGGCAGCTAGCCAAAAACATTCAGTACTTC. It specifies CASSKRGGRGLAGSGQLAKNIQYF.

This clone was seen only a few times. The rearrangement joins TRBV10-3 to TRBJ1-5; 9 nucleotides line up with TRBD1. The trim removed 5 bases at V and 1 base at J, leaving 3 bases unmatched. Germline CDR1 and CDR2: ENHRY and SYGVKD. This CDR3 is built from 15 residues. CDR3 DNA sequence: TGTGCCATCAGTAAACAGGGGGCCAGCAATCAGCCCCAGCATTTT. The encoded protein is CAISKQGASNQPQHF.

The rearrangement uses TRBV2 and TRBJ1-4, with TRBD1 as a possible D gene (5 bases). Looked up from germline, CDR1 is SNHLY and CDR2 is FYNNEI. The CDR3 extends over 13 amino acids. V shed 6 bases and J shed 8 bases, with 13 bases lying between them. The CDR3 sequence: CASRSWGEEKLFF. CDR3 nucleotides: TGTGCCAGCAGGTCATGGGGGGAGGAAAAACTGTTTTTT. The full variable domain, in which reference TRBV2 and TRBJ1-4 provide the parts outside the CDR3, is EPEVTQTPSHQVTQMGQEVILRCVPISNHLYFYWYRQILGQKVEFLVSFYNNEISEKSEIFDDQFSVERPDGSNFTLKIRSTKLEDSAMYFCASRSWGEEKLFFGSGTQLSVL.

CDR3 nucleotides: TGTGCCAGCAGCTTAACCCGAGGCCGGGTAGCTAGTCGGTTCTTC. Residues: CASSLTRGRVASRFF. V is TRBV11-2 and J is TRBJ2-1; no definite D call. The V end lost 2 bases, the J end lost 15 bases, and 23 bases lay between the germline ends. Germline CDR1 is SGHAT and CDR2 is FQNNGV. The CDR3 spans 15 residues.